The present TCR beta chain was sequenced within a study of T cell responses to AZD1222 COVID-19 vaccine. In germline, CDR1 is LNHDA, CDR2 SQIVND (reference sequence). This CDR3 region has 15 residues. Trimming removed 3 bases from V and 2 bases from J, with 10 bases in between. Profiling relied on immunoSEQ multiplex PCR, and the TCRdb table lists in-frame clones only, not all of them. The sample has approximately 140,000 clones; approximately 92% are singletons. The receptor's source is an adult in good health. The source was peripheral blood, collected on day 0 of AZD1222 vaccination. The chain recombines TRBV19 with TRBJ2-2; possible D gene TRBD1, 6 bases. The CDR3 sequence: CASSMDSTNTGELFF. The CDR3 DNA reads as TGTGCCAGTAGTATGGACAGCACCAACACCGGGGAGCTGTTTTTT.